This TCR beta chain emerged from a study of monozygotic twins with inflammatory bowel disease. Details on this clonotype: Its antigen remains unknown.

General study findings and limits: Nothing supported a single strong signal or clonotype that was associated with IBD. The analysis did not separate different T cell subtypes.

Template switching introduced UMIs that contain a 6-nucleotide sample barcode. TCRdb reanalyzed the 5' RACE reads and collapses them to one entry per CDR3 protein, without DNA. The sample table includes just under 45,000 distinct CDR3 sequences. The TCR comes from a human donor with ulcerative colitis or Crohn's disease, or a healthy co-twin of an affected twin (not recorded which). The sample taken for sequencing was blood.

The CDR3: CASSQRTGTEEF. The chain joins TRBV3-1 to TRBJ1-1. The CDR3 is made up of 12 amino acids. Germline V lookup: CDR1 LGHDT, CDR2 YNNKEL (reference sequence).